This T cell receptor (beta chain) stems from a study of blood T cell repertoires in COVID-19. For the study at large: Whether acute or convalescent, the COVID-19 samples came from the United States, Italy and Spain. The cDNA or gDNA used as material had been derived from T cells, B-cell-depleted T cells, or PBMCs.

This CDR3 contains 16 residues. The junction had 8 bases not matched to a gene; V was cut back by 5 bases and J by 0 bases. The germline CDR1 and CDR2 sequences are SEHNR and FQNEAQ (reference sequence). This clone has only one observation. In the original processing: By means of reference gene primer amplification, nucleated cell counts were estimated. Only in-frame clones appear in the TCRdb table, and some are missing; sequencing was by immunoSEQ multiplex PCR. V and J calls and clone size are those listed in that table; D and trimming were worked out from the DNA. The table includes approximately 200,000 clones, 88% detected once.

The genes are TRBV7-9 and TRBJ1-2, with 8 bases matching TRBD1. The sequencing input was peripheral blood. The receptor comes from a woman in her sixties or seventies with acute or convalescent COVID-19. CDR3 sequence reads: CASSQQGGPSNYGYTF. For the CDR3, the DNA is TGTGCCAGCAGCCAACAGGGGGGACCTTCTAACTATGGCTACACCTTC.